The 7 T cell receptor beta chains presented below share a single source sample, sequenced in a study of vaccination and CD4 T cells after COVID-19 (dated by TCRdb to between 2021 and 2024). The treatment or condition label, read with the paper, signifies: approximately 9-day PBMC culture with coronavirus spike peptide pools or control peptides (ViraFEST assay). CD4+ T cells from unexposed donors were collected before the COVID-19 pandemic (2011-2018). Library preparation used PCR. The reads were generated on an Illumina iSeq 100. TCR sequencing of DNA from cultured CD4+ T cells used the Oncomine TCR Beta short-read assay at the Johns Hopkins FTIC core. TCRdb redid the processing of the public reads, applying fastp at Q25 and MiXCR, and retained in-frame beta chains. Entries are consolidated by CDR3 protein sequence, retaining the most common genes and DNA. The sample table records roughly 7,300 distinct CDR3 sequences; 46% of these occur just once. The ten largest make up around 33% of the sample.

Their cognate antigens are unknown. Sequenced sample: CD4+ T cells from blood, cultured in vitro. The receptor source for this set is a human donor in good health.

V usage is TRBV20-1 and J usage is TRBJ2-5, with TRBD1 matching 7 bases. The CDR3 is 13 amino acids. Germline trimming cut 4 bases from V and 2 bases from J; bases unmatched to any gene: 4. Germline CDR1 reads DFQATT; CDR2 reads SNEGSKA (reference sequence). CDR3 in amino acids: CSAMGDSQETQYF. CDR3 sequence (DNA): TGCAGTGCTATGGGGGACAGTCAAGAGACCCAGTACTTC.

V and J are TRBV6-1 and TRBJ2-3; 13 bases match TRBD2. This CDR3 is 16 amino acids long. V was pared by 5 bases and J by 6 bases, with 8 bases of the junction left unmatched. CDR1 MNHNS and CDR2 SASEGT come from the germline V gene. The CDR3 here is CASSPQLAGGPDTQYF. The CDR3 DNA reads TGTGCCAGCAGTCCGCAACTAGCGGGGGGGCCCGATACGCAGTATTTT.

This clonotype showed up just once. V gene TRBV6-5 combines with J gene TRBJ2-3; 12 positions agree with TRBD2. V lost 2 bases to trimming and J lost 4 bases; unmatched junction nucleotides: 1. The CDR3 is 15 amino acids. Germline V lookup: CDR1 MNHEY, CDR2 SVGAGI. The chain's CDR3 is CASSYASGGADTQYF. CDR3 sequence (DNA): TGTGCCAGCAGTTACGCTAGCGGGGGGGCAGATACGCAGTATTTT.

The chain combines TRBV10-3 with TRBJ2-7, with TRBD1 identical over 9 bases. This CDR3 contains 15 residues. V lost 0 bases to trimming and J lost 5 bases; unmatched junction nucleotides: 5. The germline CDR1 and CDR2 sequences are ENHRY and SYGVKD. The CDR3: CAISESQGAGDEQYF. The DNA of the CDR3 is TGTGCCATCAGTGAGTCACAGGGGGCAGGAGACGAGCAGTACTTC.

This clonotype showed up just a few times. V gene TRBV15 combines with J gene TRBJ2-7; possible D gene TRBD1, 7 bases. Germline CDR1 reads LNHNV; CDR2 reads YYDKDF (reference sequence). With 0 bases removed from V and 6 bases from J, the gap between germline ends came to 12 bases. The CDR3 is 14 amino acids. The CDR3 bases are TGTGCCACCAGCAGAGAGGTTCAGGGGGGCGAGCAGTACTTC. As protein: CATSREVQGGEQYF.

This CDR3 is CATSDPKDYTGELFF. The CDR3 region has the DNA TGTGCCACCAGTGATCCCAAGGACTACACCGGGGAGCTGTTTTTT. The chain uses TRBV24-1 and TRBJ2-2; D is possibly TRBD2 (5 bases). CDR3 length equals 15 residues. Per the germline V gene, CDR1 is KGHDR and CDR2 is SFDVKD. Trimming pared 3 bases from V and 3 bases from J, leaving 10 bases between.

This clonotype has just a few counts. The rearrangement uses TRBV7-2 and TRBJ1-5; no definite D call. The CDR3 sequence is 13 residues long. V lost 3 bases and J 1 base, leaving 4 bases between the germline ends. The germline V gene has CDR1 SGHTA and CDR2 FQGNSA. The CDR3 DNA reads TGTGCCAGCAGCTTCGTAAGCAATCAGCCCCAGCATTTT. As protein: CASSFVSNQPQHF.